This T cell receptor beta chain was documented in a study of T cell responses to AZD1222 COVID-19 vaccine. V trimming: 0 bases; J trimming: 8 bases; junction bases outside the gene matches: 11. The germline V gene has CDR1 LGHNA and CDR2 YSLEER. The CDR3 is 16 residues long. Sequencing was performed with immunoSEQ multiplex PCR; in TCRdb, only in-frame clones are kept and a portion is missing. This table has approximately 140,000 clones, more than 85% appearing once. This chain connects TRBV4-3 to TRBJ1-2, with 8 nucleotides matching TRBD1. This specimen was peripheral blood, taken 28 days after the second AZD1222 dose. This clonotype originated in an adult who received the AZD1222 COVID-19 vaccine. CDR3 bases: TGCGCCAGCAGCCAAGATAGGGGTTGGGCAGGGGGCGGCTACACCTTC. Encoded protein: CASSQDRGWAGGGYTF.